A single sample is the source of the 7 T cell receptor beta chains below, sequenced in a study of Graves' ophthalmopathy and Graves' hyperthyroidism. RNA transcripts were the template, and TCR beta CDR3 regions were amplified from them. Second-round multiplex PCR came after first-round RT-PCR with HTBI primers. TCRdb re-called the multiplex PCR reads through MiXCR, storing one row per CDR3 protein. Here the sample spans about 500,000 distinct CDR3 sequences, 13% to 15% being singletons. The material sequenced was blood. The receptors derive from a woman in her 30s with Graves' ophthalmopathy.

This clonotype was seen ten or more times. The chain carries TRBV20-1 and TRBJ1-5; 11 bases match TRBD1. J was trimmed by 6 bases and V by 4 bases; bases with no gene match: 5. Per the germline V gene, CDR1 is DFQATT and CDR2 is SNEGSKA (reference sequence). CDR3 length: 14 residues. The CDR3 here is CSANSGTGGQPQHF. CDR3 DNA: TGCAGTGCTAACTCCGGGACAGGGGGTCAGCCCCAGCATTTT.

Many counts were recorded for this clonotype. J is TRBJ2-5 and V is TRBV18; perhaps TRBD2 as D (5 bases). The CDR3 is 14 amino acids. Germline assignment: CDR1 KGHSH and CDR2 LQKENI. Trimming took off 3 bases at V and 5 bases at J, with 13 bases between the two ends. CDR3 in amino acids: CASSPTGIVETQYF. CDR3 DNA: TGTGCCAGCTCACCGACGGGGATAGTTGAGACCCAGTACTTC.

This clonotype appeared a few times. The chain employs TRBV6-1 and TRBJ1-2, with D tentatively TRBD1 (5 bases). The length of the CDR3 is 12 residues. Trimming shortened V by 8 bases and J by 11 bases, and 18 bases separated the two germline ends. Germline assignment: CDR1 MNHNS and CDR2 SASEGT. As DNA, the CDR3 is TGTGCCAGCGGGGCGGCAGGAAGAGGTTACACCTTC. Its protein is CASGAAGRGYTF.

The sample holds many counts of this clonotype. The rearrangement uses TRBV6-1 and TRBJ1-2; D is uncertain. V lost 3 bases to trimming and J lost 4 bases, with 15 bases between them. Germline loops: CDR1 MNHNS, CDR2 SASEGT. This CDR3 is 15 amino acids long. The CDR3 DNA reads as TGTGCCAGCAGTGAGCCCCGGAGCGGCACCTATGGCTACACCTTC. Translating it yields CASSEPRSGTYGYTF.

This clonotype showed up many times. The chain combines TRBV30 with TRBJ1-2; 11 bases are a match to TRBD1. V was clipped by 3 bases and J by 4 bases; unmatched bases: 4. The CDR3 length is 14 residues. Germline assignment: CDR1 GTSNPN and CDR2 SVGIG (reference sequence). CDR3: CAWSGQGATYGYTF. The CDR3 DNA is TGTGCCTGGAGCGGACAGGGGGCGACCTATGGCTACACCTTC. Together with reference TRBV30 and TRBJ1-2, the CDR3 gives the full variable domain: SQTIHQWPATLVQPVGSPLSLECTVEGTSNPNLYWYRQAAGRGLQLLFYSVGIGQISSEVPQNLSASRPQDRQFILSSKKLLLSDSGFYLCAWSGQGATYGYTFGSGTRLTVV.

In this sample, this clonotype turned up many times. The chain carries TRBV7-2 and TRBJ2-7; D is ambiguous. Germline-derived CDR1 and CDR2 are SGHTA and FQGNSA. V gave up 1 base and J gave up 3 bases, with 7 bases separating them. CDR3 length: 13 amino acids. The CDR3 DNA reads TGTGCCAGCAGCTTAGGACTGTACTACGAGCAGTACTTC. This translates into CASSLGLYYEQYF.

This clonotype was recorded at least ten times. The rearrangement uses TRBV6-5 and TRBJ1-1; no clear D. CDR3 length: 17 amino acids. The germline gives CDR1 MNHEY, CDR2 SVGAGI. Trimming removed 2 bases at V and 2 bases at J, with 18 bases between. CDR3 in amino acids: CASSYIPAGEGNTEAFF. CDR3 nucleotide sequence: TGTGCCAGCAGTTACATTCCGGCCGGGGAAGGCAACACTGAAGCTTTCTTT.